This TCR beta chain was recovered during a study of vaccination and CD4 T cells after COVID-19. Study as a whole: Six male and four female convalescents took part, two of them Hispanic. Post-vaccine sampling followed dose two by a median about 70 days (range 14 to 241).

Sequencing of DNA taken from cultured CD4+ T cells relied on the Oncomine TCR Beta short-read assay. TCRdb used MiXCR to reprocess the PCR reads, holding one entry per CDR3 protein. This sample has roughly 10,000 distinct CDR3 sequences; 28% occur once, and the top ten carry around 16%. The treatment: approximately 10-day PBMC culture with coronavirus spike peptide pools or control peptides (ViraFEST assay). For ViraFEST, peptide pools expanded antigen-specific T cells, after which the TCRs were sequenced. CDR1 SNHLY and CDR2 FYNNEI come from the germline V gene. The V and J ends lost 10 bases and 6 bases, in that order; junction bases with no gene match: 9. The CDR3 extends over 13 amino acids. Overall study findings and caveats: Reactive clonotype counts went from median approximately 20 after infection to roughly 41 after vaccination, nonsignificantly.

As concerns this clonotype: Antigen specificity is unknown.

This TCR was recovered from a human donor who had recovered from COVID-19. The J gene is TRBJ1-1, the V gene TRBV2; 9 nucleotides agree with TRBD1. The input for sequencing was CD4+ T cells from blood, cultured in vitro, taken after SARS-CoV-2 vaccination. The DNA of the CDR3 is TGTGCCATAGGGACAGGGTCTACTCCTGAAGCTTTCTTT. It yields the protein CAIGTGSTPEAFF. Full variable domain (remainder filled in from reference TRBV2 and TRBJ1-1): EPEVTQTPSHQVTQMGQEVILRCVPISNHLYFYWYRQILGQKVEFLVSFYNNEISEKSEIFDDQFSVERPDGSNFTLKIRSTKLEDSAMYFCAIGTGSTPEAFFGQGTRLTVV.